The TCR beta chain described here comes from a study of blood T cells in healthy people across ages. Alongside a J-beta primer mix, a sample-barcoded 5' primer served in a second PCR lasting 7 to 11 cycles. TCRdb processed the 5' RACE reads anew with MiXCR; each CDR3 protein has one entry. Here the sample spans about 560,000 distinct CDR3 sequences, over 25% being singletons. There are 14 residues in the CDR3. V gave up 6 bases and J gave up 8 bases, with 17 bases separating them. These same data were also listed under a study on T cells of mothers and their children.

The sequence was obtained from a boy aged 2-9 years in good health. V gene TRBV12-3 or TRBV12-4 combines with J gene TRBJ2-1; a possible D gene is TRBD2 (7 bases). Source material: blood. The CDR3 loop is CASRGTGRADEQFF. The DNA of the CDR3 is TGTGCCAGCAGGGGCACAGGGAGGGCCGATGAGCAGTTCTTC.